This TCR beta chain appears in the sequencing data of a study of CD8 T cells in ankylosing spondylitis. Per the germline V gene, CDR1 is SGDLS and CDR2 is YYNGEE. This CDR3 region has 14 residues. With V trimmed by 3 bases and J by 9 bases, 4 bases remained unmatched. This clonotype occurred many times. TCRdb re-called the 5' RACE reads with MiXCR, one entry per CDR3 protein. Of roughly 40,000 distinct CDR3 sequences listed, less than 3% are singletons. The receptor comes from a male donor with ankylosing spondylitis or in good health (not recorded which). V and J are TRBV9 and TRBJ2-1, with 12 bases aligning to TRBD2. Sequencing was done on a sample of blood, either unsorted or a sorted T cell fraction (not recorded which). This CDR3 is CASSATSGRSEQFF. In DNA form, the CDR3 reads TGTGCCAGCAGCGCGACTAGCGGGAGATCTGAGCAGTTCTTC.